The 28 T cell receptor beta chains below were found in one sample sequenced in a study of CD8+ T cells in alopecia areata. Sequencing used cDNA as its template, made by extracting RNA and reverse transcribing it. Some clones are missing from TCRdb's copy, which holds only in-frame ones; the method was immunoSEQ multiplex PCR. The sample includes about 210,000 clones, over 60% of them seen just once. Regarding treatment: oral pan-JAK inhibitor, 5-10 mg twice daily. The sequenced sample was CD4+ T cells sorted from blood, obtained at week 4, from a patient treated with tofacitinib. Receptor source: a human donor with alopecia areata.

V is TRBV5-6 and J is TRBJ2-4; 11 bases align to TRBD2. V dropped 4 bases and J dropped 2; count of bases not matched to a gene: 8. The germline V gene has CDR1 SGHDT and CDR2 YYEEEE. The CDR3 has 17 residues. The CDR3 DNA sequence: TGTGCCAGCAGCCATACTAGCGGGGGCGAGCCCAAAAACATTCAGTACTTC. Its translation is CASSHTSGGEPKNIQYF.

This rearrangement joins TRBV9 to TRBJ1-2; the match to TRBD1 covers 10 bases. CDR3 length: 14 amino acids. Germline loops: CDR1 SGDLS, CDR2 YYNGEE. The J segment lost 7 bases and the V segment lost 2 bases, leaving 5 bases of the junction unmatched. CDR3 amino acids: CASSVGTGVRGYTF. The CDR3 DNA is TGTGCCAGCAGCGTCGGGACAGGGGTTCGTGGCTACACCTTC.

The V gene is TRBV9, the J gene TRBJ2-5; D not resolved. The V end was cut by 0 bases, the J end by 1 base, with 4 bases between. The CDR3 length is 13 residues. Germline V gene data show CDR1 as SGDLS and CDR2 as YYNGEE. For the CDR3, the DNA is TGTGCCAGCAGCGTAGGGGTCCAAGAGACCCAGTACTTC. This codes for CASSVGVQETQYF. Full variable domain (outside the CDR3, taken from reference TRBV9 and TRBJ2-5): DSGVTQTPKHLITATGQRVTLRCSPRSGDLSVYWYQQSLDQGLQFLIQYYNGEERAKGNILERFSAQQFPDLHSELNLSSLELGDSALYFCASSVGVQETQYFGPGTRLLVL.

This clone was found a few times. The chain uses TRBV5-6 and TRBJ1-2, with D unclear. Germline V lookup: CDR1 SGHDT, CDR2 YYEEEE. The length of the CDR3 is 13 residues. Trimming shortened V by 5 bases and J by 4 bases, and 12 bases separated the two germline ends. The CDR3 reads CASSSNVGYGYTF. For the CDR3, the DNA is TGTGCCAGCAGTTCGAACGTAGGCTATGGCTACACCTTC.

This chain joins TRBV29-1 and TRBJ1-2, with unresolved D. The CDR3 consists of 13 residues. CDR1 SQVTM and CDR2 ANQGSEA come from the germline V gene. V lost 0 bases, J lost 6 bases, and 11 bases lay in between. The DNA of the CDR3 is TGCAGCGTTGAAGAGGGTACATCCAATGGCTACACCTTC. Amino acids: CSVEEGTSNGYTF.

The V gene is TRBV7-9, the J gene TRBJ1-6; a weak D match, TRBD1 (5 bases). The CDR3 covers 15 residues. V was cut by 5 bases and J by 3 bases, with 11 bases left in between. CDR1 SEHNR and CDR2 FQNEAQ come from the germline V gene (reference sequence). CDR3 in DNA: TGTGCCAGCAGCGTCGGGCAGGGCTATAATTCACCCCTCCACTTT. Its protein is CASSVGQGYNSPLHF.

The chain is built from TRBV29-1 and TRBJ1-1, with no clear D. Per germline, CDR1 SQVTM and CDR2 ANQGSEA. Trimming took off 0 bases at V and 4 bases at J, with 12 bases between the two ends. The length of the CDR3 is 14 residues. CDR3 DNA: TGCAGCGTTGAAGAAGCAGTCCTGGGCACTGAAGCTTTCTTT. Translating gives CSVEEAVLGTEAFF.

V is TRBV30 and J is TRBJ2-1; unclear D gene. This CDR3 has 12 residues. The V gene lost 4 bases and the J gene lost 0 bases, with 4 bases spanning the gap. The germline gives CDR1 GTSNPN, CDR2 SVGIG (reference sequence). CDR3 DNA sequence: TGTGCCTGGACGCGCTCCTACAATGAGCAGTTCTTC. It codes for CAWTRSYNEQFF.

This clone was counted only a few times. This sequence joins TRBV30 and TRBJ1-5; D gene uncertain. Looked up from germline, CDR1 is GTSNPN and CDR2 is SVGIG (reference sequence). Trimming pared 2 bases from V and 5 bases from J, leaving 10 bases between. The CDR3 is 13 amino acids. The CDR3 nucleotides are TGTGCCTGGAGTTTGAGACACGATCAGCCCCAGCATTTT. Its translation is CAWSLRHDQPQHF.

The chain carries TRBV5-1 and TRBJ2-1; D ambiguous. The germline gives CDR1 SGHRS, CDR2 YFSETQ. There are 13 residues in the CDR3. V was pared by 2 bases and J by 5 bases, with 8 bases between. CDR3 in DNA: TGCGCCAGCAGCTTAAGTCCAAACAATGAGCAGTTCTTC. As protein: CASSLSPNNEQFF. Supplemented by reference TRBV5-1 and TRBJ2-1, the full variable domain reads KAGVTQTPRYLIKTRGQQVTLSCSPISGHRSVSWYQQTPGQGLQFLFEYFSETQRNKGNFPGRFSGRQFSNSRSEMNVSTLELGDSALYLCASSLSPNNEQFFGPGTRLTVL.

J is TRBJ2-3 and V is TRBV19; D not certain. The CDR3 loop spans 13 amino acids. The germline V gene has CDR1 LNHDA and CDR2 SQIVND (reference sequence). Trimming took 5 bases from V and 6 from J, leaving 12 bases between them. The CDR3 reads CASSAGGRDTQYF. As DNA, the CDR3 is TGTGCCAGTAGTGCCGGCGGACGTGATACGCAGTATTTT.

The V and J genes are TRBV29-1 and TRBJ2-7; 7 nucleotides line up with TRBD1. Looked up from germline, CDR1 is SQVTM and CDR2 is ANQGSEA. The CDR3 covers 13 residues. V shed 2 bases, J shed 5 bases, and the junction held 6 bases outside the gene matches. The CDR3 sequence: CSVERDSSNEQYF. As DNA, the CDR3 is TGCAGCGTTGAAAGGGACAGTTCAAACGAGCAGTACTTC.

CDR3 coding DNA: TGCGCCAGCAGTGAGATGTGGGGAGTCAATCAGCCCCAGCATTTT. It encodes CASSEMWGVNQPQHF. This chain links TRBV10-2 with TRBJ1-5; D not resolved. This CDR3 contains 15 residues. Germline CDR1 WSHSY, CDR2 SAAADI. Trimming took off 2 bases at V and 3 bases at J, with 11 bases between the two ends.

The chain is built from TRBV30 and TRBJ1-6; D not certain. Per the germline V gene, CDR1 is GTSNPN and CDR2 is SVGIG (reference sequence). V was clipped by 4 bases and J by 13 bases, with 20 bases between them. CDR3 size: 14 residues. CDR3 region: CAWIGEGFRGPLHF. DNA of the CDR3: TGTGCCTGGATTGGGGAAGGTTTTCGTGGTCCCCTCCACTTT.

The CDR3 loop is CASSDAREQFF. CDR3 nucleotide sequence: TGTGCCAGCAGCGACGCGAGGGAGCAGTTCTTC. The chain has TRBV7-2 and TRBJ2-1; unclear D gene. Germline CDR1 SGHTA, CDR2 FQGNSA. This CDR3 contains 11 residues. V was clipped by 5 bases and J by 10 bases, with 9 bases between them.

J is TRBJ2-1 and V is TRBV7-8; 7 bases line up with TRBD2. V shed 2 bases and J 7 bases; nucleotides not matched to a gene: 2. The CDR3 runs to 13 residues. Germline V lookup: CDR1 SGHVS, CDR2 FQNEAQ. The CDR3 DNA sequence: TGTGCCAGCAGCTTATTGGGGGGGAATGAGCAGTTCTTC. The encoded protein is CASSLLGGNEQFF.

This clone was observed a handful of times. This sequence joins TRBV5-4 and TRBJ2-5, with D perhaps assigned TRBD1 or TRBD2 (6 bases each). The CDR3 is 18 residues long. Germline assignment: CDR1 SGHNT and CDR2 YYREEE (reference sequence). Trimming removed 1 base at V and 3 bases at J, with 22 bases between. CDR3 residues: CASSLFLRGVPEEETQYF. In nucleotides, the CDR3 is TGTGCCAGCAGCTTGTTCCTAAGGGGGGTCCCTGAGGAAGAGACCCAGTACTTC.

This CDR3 reads CASSRRTSGDVSDTQYF. Written as DNA, the CDR3 is TGCGCCAGCAGCCGCCGGACTAGCGGGGATGTATCAGATACGCAGTATTTT. V is TRBV5-1 and J is TRBJ2-3, with 12 bases matching TRBD2. CDR3 length equals 17 residues. In germline, CDR1 is SGHRS, CDR2 YFSETQ. Germline trimming cut 4 bases from V and 4 bases from J; bases unmatched to any gene: 10.

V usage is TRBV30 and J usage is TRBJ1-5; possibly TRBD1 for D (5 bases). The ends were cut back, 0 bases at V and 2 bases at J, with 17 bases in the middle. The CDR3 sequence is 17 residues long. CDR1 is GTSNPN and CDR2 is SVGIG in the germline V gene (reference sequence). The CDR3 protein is CAWSVWAGGAGNQPQHF. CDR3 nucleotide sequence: TGTGCCTGGAGTGTATGGGCCGGAGGGGCGGGCAATCAGCCCCAGCATTTT.

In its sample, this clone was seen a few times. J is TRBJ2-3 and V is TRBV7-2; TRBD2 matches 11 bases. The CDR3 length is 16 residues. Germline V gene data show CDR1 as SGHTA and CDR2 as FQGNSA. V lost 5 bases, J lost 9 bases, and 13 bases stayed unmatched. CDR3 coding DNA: TGTGCCAGCAGCCCCATGGGTAGCGGGGGGGCCGGCACGCAGTATTTT. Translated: CASSPMGSGGAGTQYF. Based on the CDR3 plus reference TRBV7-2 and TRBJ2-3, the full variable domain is GAGVSQSPSNKVTEKGKDVELRCDPISGHTALYWYRQSLGQGLEFLIYFQGNSAPDKSGLPSDRFSAERTGGSVSTLTIQRTQQEDSAVYLCASSPMGSGGAGTQYFGPGTRLTVL.

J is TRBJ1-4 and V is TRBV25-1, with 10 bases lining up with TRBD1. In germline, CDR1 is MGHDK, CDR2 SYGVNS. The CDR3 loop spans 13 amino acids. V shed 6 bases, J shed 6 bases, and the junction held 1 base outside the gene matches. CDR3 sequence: CASRGTGDEKLFF. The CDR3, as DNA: TGTGCCAGCAGAGGGACAGGGGATGAAAAACTGTTTTTT. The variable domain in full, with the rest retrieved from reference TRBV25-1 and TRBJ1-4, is EADIYQTPRYLVIGTGKKITLECSQTMGHDKMYWYQQDPGMELHLIHYSYGVNSTEKGDLSSESTVSRIRTEHFPLTLESARPSHTSQYLCASRGTGDEKLFFGSGTQLSVL.

CDR3 amino acids: CASSYGNTIYF. The CDR3 nucleotides are TGTGCCAGCAGCTATGGAAACACCATATATTTT. The chain uses TRBV13 and TRBJ1-3; D is undetermined. Per germline, CDR1 PRHDT and CDR2 FYEKMQ (reference sequence). The CDR3 is 11 residues long. Trimming removed 4 bases from V and 3 bases from J, with 1 base in between.

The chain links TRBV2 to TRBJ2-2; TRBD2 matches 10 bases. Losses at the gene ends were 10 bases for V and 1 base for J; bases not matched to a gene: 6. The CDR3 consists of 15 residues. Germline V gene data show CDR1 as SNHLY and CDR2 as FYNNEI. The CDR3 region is CATQRTSGNTGELFF. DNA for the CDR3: TGTGCCACCCAAAGGACTAGCGGGAACACCGGGGAGCTGTTTTTT.

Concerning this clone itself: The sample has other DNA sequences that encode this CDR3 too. CDR3 protein: CASSLEVGEQYF. The CDR3 DNA reads as TGTGCCAGCAGCCTAGAGGTCGGTGAGCAGTACTTC. The chain carries TRBV7-2 and TRBJ2-7, with D uncertain. Trimming took 5 bases from V and 7 from J, leaving 12 bases between them. The CDR3 sequence is 12 residues long. Germline CDR1 is SGHTA and CDR2 is FQGNSA.

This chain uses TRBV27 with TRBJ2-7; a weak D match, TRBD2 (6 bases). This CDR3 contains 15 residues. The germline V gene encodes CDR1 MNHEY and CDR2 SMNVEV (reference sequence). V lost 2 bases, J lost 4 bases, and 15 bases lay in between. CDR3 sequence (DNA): TGTGCCAGCAGTTTAGCCTCGGGACTCGCTTACGAGCAGTACTTC. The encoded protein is CASSLASGLAYEQYF.

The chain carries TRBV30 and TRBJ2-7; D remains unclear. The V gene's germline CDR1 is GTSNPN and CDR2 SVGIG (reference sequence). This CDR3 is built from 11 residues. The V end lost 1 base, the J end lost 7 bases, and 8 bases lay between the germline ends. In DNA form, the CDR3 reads TGTGCCTGGAGTGCGAGCCGGGAGCAGTACTTC. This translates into CAWSASREQYF.

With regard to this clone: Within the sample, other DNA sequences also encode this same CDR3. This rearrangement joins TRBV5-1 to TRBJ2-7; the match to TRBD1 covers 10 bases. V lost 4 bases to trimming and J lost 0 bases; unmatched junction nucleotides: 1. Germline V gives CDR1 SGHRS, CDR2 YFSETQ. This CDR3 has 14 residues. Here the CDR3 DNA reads TGCGCCAGCAGCCGGGACAGGGGCTCCTACGAGCAGTACTTC. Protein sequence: CASSRDRGSYEQYF.

CDR3 protein: CASKPGQGDEQYF. The CDR3 DNA follows: TGCGCCAGCAAGCCGGGACAGGGGGACGAGCAGTACTTC. The chain is built from TRBV5-1 and TRBJ2-7; 11 bases map to TRBD1. CDR3 size: 13 residues. Trimming took 6 bases from V and 5 from J; bases not matched to a gene: 4. Germline loops: CDR1 SGHRS, CDR2 YFSETQ.